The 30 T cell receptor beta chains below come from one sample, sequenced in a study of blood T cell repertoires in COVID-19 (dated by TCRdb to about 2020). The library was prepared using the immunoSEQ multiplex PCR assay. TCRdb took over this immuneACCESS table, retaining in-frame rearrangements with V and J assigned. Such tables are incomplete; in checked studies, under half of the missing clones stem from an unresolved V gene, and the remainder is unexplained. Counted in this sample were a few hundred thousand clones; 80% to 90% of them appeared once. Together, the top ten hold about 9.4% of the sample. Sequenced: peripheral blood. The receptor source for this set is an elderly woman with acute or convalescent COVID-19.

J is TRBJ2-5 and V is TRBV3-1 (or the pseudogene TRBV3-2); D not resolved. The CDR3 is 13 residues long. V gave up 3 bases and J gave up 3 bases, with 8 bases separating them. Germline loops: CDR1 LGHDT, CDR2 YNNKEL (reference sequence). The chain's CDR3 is CASSHRTEETQYF. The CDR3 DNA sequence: TGTGCCAGCAGCCACCGAACAGAAGAGACCCAGTACTTC.

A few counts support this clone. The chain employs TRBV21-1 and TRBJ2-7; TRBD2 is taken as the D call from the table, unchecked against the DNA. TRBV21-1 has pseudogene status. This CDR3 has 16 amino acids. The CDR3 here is CASSSPSGTRTYEQYF. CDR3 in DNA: TGTGCCAGCAGCTCCCCTAGCGGGACGAGGACCTACGAGCAGTACTTC.

The CDR3: CASSLVRQGNDEQFF. CDR3 in DNA: TGCGCCAGCAGCTTGGTGAGACAGGGCAACGATGAGCAGTTCTTC. This sequence joins TRBV5-1 and TRBJ2-1; TRBD1 aligns across 7 bases. Germline V lookup: CDR1 SGHRS, CDR2 YFSETQ. V lost 0 bases to trimming and J lost 8 bases; unmatched junction nucleotides: 8. The length of the CDR3 is 15 residues.

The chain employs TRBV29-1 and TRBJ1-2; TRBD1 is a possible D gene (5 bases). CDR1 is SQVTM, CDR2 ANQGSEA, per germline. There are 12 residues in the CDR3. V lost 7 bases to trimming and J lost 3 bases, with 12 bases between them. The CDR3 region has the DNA TGCAGCGCCGCGATAGGGGACTATGGCTACACCTTC. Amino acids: CSAAIGDYGYTF.

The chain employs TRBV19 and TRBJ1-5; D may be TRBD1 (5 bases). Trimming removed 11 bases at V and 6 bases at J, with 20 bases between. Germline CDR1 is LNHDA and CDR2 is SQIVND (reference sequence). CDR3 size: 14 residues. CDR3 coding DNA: TGTGCCGCCCAAGGGGTGTTAGGTGGTCAGCCCCAGCATTTT. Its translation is CAAQGVLGGQPQHF.

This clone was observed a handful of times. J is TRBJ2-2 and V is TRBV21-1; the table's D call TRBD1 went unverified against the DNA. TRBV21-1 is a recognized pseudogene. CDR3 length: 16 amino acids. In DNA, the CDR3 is TGTGCCAGCAGCAAAAATGACAGGGAATGTCCCGGGGAGCTGTTTTTT. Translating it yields CASSKNDRECPGELFF.

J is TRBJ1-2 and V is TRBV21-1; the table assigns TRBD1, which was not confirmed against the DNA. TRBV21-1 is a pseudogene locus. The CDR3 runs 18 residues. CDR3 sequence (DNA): TGTGCCAGCAGCCTCCACGGGACAGGGGGCGAACGTGGCTATGGCTACACCTTC. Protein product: CASSLHGTGGERGYGYTF.

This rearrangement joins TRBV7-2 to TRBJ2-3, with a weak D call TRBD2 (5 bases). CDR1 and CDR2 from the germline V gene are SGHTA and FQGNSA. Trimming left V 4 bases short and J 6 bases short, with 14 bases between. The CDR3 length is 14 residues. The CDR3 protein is CASSWTGEIDTQYF. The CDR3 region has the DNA TGTGCCAGCAGCTGGACCGGGGAGATCGATACGCAGTATTTT.

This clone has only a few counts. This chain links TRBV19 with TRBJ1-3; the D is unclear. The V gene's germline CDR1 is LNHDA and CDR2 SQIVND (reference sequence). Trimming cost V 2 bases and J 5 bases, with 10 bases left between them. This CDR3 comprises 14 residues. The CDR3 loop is CASSISGGRNTIYF. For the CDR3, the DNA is TGTGCCAGTAGTATATCGGGAGGCAGAAACACCATATATTTT.

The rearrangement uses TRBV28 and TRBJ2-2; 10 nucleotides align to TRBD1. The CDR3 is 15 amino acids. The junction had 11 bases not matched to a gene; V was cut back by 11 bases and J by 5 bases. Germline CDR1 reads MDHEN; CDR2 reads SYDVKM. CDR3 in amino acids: CARRDRGRGTGELFF. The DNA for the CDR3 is TGTGCCCGCCGCGACAGGGGGCGGGGAACCGGGGAGCTGTTTTTT.

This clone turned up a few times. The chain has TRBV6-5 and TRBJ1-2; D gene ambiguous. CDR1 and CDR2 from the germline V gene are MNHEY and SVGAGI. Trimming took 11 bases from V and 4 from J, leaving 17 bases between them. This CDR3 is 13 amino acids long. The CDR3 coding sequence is TGTGCCTCTCGGGGAGGGTTAGGCTATGGCTACACCTTC. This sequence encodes CASRGGLGYGYTF.

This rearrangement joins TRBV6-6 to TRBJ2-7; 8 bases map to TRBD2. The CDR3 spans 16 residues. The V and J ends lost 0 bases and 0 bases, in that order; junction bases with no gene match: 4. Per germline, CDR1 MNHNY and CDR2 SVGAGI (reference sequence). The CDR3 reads CASSYSSSGSSYEQYF. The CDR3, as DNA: TGTGCCAGCAGTTACTCGTCCAGCGGGAGCTCCTACGAGCAGTACTTC.

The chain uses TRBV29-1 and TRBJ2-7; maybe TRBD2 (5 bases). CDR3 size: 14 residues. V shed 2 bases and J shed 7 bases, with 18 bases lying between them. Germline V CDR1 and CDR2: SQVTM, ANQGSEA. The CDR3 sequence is CSVETPTATGEQYF. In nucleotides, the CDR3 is TGCAGCGTTGAAACCCCGACTGCTACGGGGGAGCAGTACTTC.

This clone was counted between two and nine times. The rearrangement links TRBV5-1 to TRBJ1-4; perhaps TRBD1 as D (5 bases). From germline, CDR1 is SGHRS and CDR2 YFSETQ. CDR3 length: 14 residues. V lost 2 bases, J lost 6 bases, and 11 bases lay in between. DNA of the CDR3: TGCGCCAGCAGCTTAAGGGGTATAGATGAAAAACTGTTTTTT. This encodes CASSLRGIDEKLFF.

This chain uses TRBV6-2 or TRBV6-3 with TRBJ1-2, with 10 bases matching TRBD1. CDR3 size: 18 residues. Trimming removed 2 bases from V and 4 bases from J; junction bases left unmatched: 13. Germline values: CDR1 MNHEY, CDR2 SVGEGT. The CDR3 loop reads CASSYPPGQGNLVYGYTF. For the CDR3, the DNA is TGTGCCAGCAGTTACCCGCCGGGACAGGGGAACCTCGTCTATGGCTACACCTTC.

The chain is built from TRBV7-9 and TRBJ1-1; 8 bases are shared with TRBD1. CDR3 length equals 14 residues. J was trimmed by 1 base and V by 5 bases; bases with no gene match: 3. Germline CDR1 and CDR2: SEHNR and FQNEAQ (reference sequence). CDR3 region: CASSQTGANTEAFF. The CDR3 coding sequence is TGTGCCAGCAGCCAGACAGGGGCGAACACTGAAGCTTTCTTT.

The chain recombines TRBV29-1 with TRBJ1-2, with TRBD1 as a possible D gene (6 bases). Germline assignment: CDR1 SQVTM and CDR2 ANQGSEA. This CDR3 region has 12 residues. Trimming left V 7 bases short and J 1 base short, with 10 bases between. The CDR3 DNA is TGCAGCGCTGGACAGATTAACTATGGCTACACCTTC. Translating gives CSAGQINYGYTF.

The CDR3 protein is CASSQEYGRGNPYEQYF. CDR3 DNA sequence: TGCGCCAGCAGCCAAGAATACGGAAGGGGCAACCCCTACGAGCAGTACTTC. This chain joins TRBV4-1 and TRBJ2-7, with D perhaps TRBD1 (5 bases). V lost 0 bases and J lost 2, with 17 bases in between. CDR1 is MGHRA, CDR2 YSYEKL, per germline. CDR3 length: 17 amino acids.

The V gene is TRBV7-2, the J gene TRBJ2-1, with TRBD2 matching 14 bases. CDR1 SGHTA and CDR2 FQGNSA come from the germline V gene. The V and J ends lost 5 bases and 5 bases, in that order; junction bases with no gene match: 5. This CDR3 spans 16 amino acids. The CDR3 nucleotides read TGTGCCAGCAGCCTCGGACTAGCGGGGGGCCACAATGAGCAGTTCTTC. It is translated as CASSLGLAGGHNEQFF.

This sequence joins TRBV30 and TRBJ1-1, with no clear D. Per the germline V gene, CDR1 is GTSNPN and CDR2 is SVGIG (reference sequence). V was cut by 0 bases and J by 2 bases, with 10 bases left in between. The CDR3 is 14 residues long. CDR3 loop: CAWSVLVGNTEAFF. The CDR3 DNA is TGTGCCTGGAGTGTACTAGTTGGAAACACTGAAGCTTTCTTT.

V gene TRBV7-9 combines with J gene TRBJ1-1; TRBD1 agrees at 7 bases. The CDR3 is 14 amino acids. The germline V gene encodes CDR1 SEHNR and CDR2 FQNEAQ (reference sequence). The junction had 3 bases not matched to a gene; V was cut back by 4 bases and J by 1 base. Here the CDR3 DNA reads TGTGCCAGCAGCTGGCAGGGGGGGAACACTGAAGCTTTCTTT. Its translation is CASSWQGGNTEAFF.

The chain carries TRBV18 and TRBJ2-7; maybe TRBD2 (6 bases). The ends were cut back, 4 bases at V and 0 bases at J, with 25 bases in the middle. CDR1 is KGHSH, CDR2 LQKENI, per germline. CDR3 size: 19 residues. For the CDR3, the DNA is TGTGCCAGCTCACTAGAACAGCCCCGCGGGACCGTAAGCTCCTACGAGCAGTACTTC. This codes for CASSLEQPRGTVSSYEQYF.

CDR3 region: CASSKKGAGAISTYEQYF. The CDR3 DNA reads as TGTGCCAGTAGTAAGAAGGGTGCTGGGGCTATCTCCACCTACGAGCAGTACTTC. The V gene is TRBV19, the J gene TRBJ2-7, with D possibly TRBD1 on 5 matching bases. This CDR3 is 18 amino acids long. Trimming shortened V by 4 bases and J by 2 bases, and 24 bases separated the two germline ends. Germline V gene sequence: CDR1 LNHDA, CDR2 SQIVND (reference sequence).

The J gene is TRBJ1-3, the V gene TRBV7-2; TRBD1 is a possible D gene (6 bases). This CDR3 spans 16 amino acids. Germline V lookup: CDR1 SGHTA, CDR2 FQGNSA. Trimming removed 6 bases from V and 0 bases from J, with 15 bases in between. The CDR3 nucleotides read TGTGCCAGCAGTTTCCGGGGGGGCCTCTCTGGAAACACCATATATTTT. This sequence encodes CASSFRGGLSGNTIYF.

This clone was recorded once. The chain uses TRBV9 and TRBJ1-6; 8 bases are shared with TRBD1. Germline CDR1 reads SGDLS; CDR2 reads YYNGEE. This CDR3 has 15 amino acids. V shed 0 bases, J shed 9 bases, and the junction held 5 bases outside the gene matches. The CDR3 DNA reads TGTGCCAGCAGCGTAGCGGACAGGGTGGGTTCACCCCTCCACTTT. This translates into CASSVADRVGSPLHF.

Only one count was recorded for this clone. The CDR3 nucleotides read TGTGCCAGCAGCTTAGGACTAGCGGGCTACAATGAGCAGTTCTTC. Amino acid sequence: CASSLGLAGYNEQFF. This chain uses TRBV7-9 with TRBJ2-1, with 10 nucleotides matching TRBD2. V lost 1 base, J lost 3 bases, and 0 bases stayed unmatched. The CDR3 length is 15 residues. CDR1 and CDR2 (germline): SEHNR, FQNEAQ (reference sequence).

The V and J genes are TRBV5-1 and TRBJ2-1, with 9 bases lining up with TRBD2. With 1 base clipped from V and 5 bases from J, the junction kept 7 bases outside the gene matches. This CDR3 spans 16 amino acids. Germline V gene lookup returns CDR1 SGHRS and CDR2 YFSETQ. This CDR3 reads CASSLSRTSENNEQFF. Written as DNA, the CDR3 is TGCGCCAGCAGCTTGTCCCGGACTAGCGAGAACAATGAGCAGTTCTTC.

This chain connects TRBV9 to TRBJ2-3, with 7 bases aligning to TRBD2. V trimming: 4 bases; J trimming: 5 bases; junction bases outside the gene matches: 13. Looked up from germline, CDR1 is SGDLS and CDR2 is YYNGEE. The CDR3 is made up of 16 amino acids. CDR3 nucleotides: TGTGCCAGCAGCACCCAGACTACCTGGGGGGGAGATACGCAGTATTTT. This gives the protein CASSTQTTWGGDTQYF.

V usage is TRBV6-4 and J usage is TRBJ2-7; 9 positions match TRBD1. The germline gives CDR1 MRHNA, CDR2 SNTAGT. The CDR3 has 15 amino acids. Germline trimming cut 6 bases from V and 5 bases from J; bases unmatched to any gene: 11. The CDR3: CASRDRGPSPHEQYF. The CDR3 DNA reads TGTGCCAGCAGGGACAGGGGCCCCTCTCCCCACGAGCAGTACTTC.

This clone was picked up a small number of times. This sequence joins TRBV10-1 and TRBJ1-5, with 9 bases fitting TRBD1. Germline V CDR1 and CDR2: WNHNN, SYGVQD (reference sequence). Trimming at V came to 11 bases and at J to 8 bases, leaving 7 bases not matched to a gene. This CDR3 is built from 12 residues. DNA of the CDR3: TGCGCCGCCCGGGACAGGGACGAGCCCCAGCATTTT. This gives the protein CAARDRDEPQHF.